Included here is one T cell receptor (beta chain) sequence, with context. Its antigen is not identified. Germline V CDR1 and CDR2: SGDLS, YYNGEE. This CDR3 is 14 amino acids long. V was shortened by 1 base and J by 6 bases, with 11 bases between the two germline ends. This specimen comes from a study of graft-versus-host responses after intestinal transplantation. In the study overall: Isolated intestinal, liver-intestinal, or multivisceral transplants were what recipients had. Induction with anti-thymocyte globulin, then tacrolimus and steroids for around three years, was given to all recipients. Study-level points and caveats: In recipient marrow, GvH clones were found, and some appeared first in ileum or blood. Early after transplant, HvG declines were associated with peak levels of circulating GvH clones.

Only in-frame clones appear in the TCRdb table, and some are missing; sequencing was by immunoSEQ multiplex PCR. The sample lists tens of thousands of clones, 95% occurring once. The sample consisted of unstimulated CD8+ T cells sorted from spleen or lymph node cells, taken before transplant. The V gene is TRBV9, the J gene TRBJ2-1, with D unclear. The receptor's source is a human donor who was the organ donor for an intestinal transplant. CDR3 DNA: TGTGCCAGCAGCGTATTCCTCTCGGGCAATGAGCAGTTCTTC. Its translation: CASSVFLSGNEQFF.